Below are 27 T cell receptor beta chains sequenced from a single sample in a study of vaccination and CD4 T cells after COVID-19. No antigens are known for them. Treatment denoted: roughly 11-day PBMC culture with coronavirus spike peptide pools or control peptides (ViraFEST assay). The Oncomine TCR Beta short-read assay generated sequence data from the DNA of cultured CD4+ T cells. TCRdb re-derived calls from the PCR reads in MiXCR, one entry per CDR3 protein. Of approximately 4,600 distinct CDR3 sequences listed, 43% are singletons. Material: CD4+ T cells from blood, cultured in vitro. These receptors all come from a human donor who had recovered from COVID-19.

CDR3 DNA: TGCAGTGCTAGTAAGTGGGACTACACCAACTCCTACAATGAGCAGTTCTTC. It yields the protein CSASKWDYTNSYNEQFF. The V gene is TRBV20-1, the J gene TRBJ2-1; 7 positions agree with TRBD2. The J segment lost 0 bases and the V segment lost 3 bases, leaving 11 bases of the junction unmatched. The CDR3 loop spans 17 amino acids. CDR1 is DFQATT and CDR2 is SNEGSKA in the germline V gene (reference sequence).

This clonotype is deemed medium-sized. The DNA of the CDR3 is TGTGCCAGCAGTTCAGGCGTCAGGCCTTACGAGCAGTACTTC. Translation gives CASSSGVRPYEQYF. The rearrangement uses TRBV6-5 and TRBJ2-7; D uncertain. The CDR3 has 14 amino acids. Germline lookup yields CDR1 MNHEY and CDR2 SVGAGI. Trimming shortened V by 4 bases and J by 4 bases, and 14 bases separated the two germline ends.

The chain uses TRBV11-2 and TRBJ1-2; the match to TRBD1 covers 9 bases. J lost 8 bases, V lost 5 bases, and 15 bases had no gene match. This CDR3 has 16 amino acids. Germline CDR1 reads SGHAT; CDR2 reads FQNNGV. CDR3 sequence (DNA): TGTGCCAGCAGCGGATTGAGATCGGGACAGGGTCAAGGCTACACCTTC. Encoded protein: CASSGLRSGQGQGYTF.

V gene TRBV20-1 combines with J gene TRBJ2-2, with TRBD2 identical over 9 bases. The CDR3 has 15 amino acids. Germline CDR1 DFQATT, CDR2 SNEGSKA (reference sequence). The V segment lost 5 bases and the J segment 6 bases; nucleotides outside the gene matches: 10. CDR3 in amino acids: CSAGIAGDNAGELFF. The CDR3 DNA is TGCAGTGCTGGGATAGCGGGAGATAATGCCGGGGAGCTGTTTTTT.

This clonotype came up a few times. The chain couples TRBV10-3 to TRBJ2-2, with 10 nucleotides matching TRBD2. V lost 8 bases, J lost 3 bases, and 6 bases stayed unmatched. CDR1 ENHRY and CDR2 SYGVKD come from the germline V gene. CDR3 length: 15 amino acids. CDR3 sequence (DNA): TGTGCCATCGGTAGCGGGAGGACCGACACCGGGGAGCTGTTTTTT. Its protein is CAIGSGRTDTGELFF.

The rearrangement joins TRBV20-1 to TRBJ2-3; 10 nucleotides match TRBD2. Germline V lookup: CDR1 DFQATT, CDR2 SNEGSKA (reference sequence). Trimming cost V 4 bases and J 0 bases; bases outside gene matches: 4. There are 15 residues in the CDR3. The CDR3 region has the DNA TGCAGTGCTATAGGGACTAGCGCTAGCACAGATACGCAGTATTTT. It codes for CSAIGTSASTDTQYF.

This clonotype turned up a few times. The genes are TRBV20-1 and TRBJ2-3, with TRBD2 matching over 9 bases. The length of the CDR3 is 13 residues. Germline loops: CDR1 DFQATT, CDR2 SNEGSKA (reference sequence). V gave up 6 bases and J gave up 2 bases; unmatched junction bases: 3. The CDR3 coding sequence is TGCAGTGCGACTAGCGGATACACAGATACGCAGTATTTT. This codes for CSATSGYTDTQYF.

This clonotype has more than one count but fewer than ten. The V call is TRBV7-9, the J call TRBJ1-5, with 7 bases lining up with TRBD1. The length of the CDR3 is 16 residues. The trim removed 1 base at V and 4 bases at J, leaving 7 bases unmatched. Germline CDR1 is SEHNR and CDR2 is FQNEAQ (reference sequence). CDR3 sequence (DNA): TGTGCCAGCAGCTTAGGAGGGGGCGAAATTAATCAGCCCCAGCATTTT. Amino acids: CASSLGGGEINQPQHF.

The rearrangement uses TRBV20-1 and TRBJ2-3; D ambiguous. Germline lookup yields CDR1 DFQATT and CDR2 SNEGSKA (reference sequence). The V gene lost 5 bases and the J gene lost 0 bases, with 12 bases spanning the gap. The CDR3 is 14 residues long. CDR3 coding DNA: TGCAGTGCTCTATGGTCGTCTAGCACAGATACGCAGTATTTT. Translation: CSALWSSSTDTQYF.

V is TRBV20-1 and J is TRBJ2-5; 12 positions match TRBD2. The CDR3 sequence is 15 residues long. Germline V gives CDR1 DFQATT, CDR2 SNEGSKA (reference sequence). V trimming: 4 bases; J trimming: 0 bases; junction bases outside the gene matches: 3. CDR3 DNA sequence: TGCAGTGCTATCCGGACTAGCGGGGACCAAGAGACCCAGTACTTC. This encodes CSAIRTSGDQETQYF.

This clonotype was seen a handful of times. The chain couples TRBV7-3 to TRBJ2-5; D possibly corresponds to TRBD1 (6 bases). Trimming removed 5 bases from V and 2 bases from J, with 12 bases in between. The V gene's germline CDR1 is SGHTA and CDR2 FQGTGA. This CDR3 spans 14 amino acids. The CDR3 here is CASSPTGLQETQYF. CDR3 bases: TGTGCCAGCAGCCCCACAGGGTTACAAGAGACCCAGTACTTC.

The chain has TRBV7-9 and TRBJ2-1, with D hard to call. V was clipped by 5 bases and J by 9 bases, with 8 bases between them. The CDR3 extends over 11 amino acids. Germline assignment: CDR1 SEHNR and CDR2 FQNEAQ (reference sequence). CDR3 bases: TGTGCCAGCAGCCCCCTTCCTGAGCAGTTCTTC. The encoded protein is CASSPLPEQFF.

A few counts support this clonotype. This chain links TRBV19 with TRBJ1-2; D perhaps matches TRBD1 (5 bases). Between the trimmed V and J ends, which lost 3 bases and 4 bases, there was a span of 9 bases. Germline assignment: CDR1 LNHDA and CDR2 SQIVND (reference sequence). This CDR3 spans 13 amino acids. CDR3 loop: CASSIGTLYGYTF. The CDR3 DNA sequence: TGTGCCAGTAGTATCGGGACCCTCTATGGCTACACCTTC.

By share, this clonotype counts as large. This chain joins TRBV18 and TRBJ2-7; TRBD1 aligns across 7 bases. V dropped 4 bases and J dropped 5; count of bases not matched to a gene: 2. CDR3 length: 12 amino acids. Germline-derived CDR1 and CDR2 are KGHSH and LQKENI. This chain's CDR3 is CASSLGGHEQYF. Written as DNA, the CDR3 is TGTGCCAGCTCACTAGGGGGCCACGAGCAGTACTTC. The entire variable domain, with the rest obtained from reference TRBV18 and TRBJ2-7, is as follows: NAGVMQNPRHLVRRRGQEARLRCSPMKGHSHVYWYRQLPEEGLKFMVYLQKENIIDESGMPKERFSAEFPKEGPSILRIQQVVRGDSAAYFCASSLGGHEQYFGPGTRLTVT.

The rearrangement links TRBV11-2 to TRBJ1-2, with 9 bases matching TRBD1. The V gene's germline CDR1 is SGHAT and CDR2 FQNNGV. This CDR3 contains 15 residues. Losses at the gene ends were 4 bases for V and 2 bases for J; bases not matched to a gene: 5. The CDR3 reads CASSSPGQGNYGYTF. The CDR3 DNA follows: TGTGCCAGCAGCTCTCCGGGACAGGGAAACTATGGCTACACCTTC.

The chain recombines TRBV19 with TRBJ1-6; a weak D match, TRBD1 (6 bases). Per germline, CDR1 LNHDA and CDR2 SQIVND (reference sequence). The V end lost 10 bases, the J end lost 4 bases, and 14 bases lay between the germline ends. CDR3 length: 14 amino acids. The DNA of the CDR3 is TGTGCCACTTCGGACAGTACTTATAATTCACCCCTCCACTTT. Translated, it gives CATSDSTYNSPLHF.

CDR3 sequence reads: CASSKTEYQPQHF. The CDR3 nucleotides are TGTGCCAGCAGTAAGACAGAGTATCAGCCCCAGCATTTT. This chain links TRBV12-3 or TRBV12-4 with TRBJ1-5, with D perhaps TRBD1 (5 bases). The V and J ends lost 5 bases and 5 bases respectively, with 10 bases between them. This CDR3 is built from 13 residues.

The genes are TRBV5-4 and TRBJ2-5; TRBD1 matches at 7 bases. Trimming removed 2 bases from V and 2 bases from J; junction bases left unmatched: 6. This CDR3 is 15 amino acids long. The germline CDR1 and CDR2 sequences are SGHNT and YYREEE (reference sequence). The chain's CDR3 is CASSLDRVSQETQYF. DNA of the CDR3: TGTGCCAGCAGCTTAGACAGGGTTTCTCAAGAGACCCAGTACTTC. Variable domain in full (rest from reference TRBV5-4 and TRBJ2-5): ETGVTQSPTHLIKTRGQQVTLRCSSQSGHNTVSWYQQALGQGPQFIFQYYREEENGRGNFPPRFSGLQFPNYSSELNVNALELDDSALYLCASSLDRVSQETQYFGPGTRLLVL.

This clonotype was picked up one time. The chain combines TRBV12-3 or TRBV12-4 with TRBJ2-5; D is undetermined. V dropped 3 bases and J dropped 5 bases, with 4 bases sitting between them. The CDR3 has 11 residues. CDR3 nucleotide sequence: TGTGCCAGCAGTTTTAGGGAGACCCAGTACTTC. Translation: CASSFRETQYF.

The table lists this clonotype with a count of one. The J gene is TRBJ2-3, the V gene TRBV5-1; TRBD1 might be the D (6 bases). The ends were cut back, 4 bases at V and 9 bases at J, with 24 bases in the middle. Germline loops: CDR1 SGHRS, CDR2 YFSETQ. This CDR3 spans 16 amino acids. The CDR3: CASSLDPGTPIETQYF. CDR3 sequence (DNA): TGCGCCAGCAGCCTAGATCCCGGGACACCCATCGAGACGCAGTATTTT.

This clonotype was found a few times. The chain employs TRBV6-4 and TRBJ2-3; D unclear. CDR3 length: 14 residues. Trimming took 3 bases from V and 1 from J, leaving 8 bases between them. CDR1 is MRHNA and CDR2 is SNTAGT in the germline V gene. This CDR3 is CASSEQAGTDTQYF. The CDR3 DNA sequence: TGTGCCAGCAGTGAGCAGGCAGGCACAGATACGCAGTATTTT.

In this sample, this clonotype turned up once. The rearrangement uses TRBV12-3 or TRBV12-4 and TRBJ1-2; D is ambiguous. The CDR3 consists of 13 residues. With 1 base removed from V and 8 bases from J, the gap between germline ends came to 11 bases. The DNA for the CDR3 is TGTGCCAGCAGTTTAGTTCAACCGAGCGGCTACACCTTC. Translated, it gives CASSLVQPSGYTF.

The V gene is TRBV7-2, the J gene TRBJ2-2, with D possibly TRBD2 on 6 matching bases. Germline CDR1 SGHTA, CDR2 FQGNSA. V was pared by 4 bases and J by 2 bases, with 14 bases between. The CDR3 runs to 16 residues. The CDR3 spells CASSSFSGGNTGELFF. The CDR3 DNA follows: TGTGCCAGCAGCTCATTTAGCGGAGGAAACACCGGGGAGCTGTTTTTT.

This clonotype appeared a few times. As DNA, the CDR3 is TGCAGTGCTAGCGAGAGAGGGAGATCGGGGAAATACGAGCAGTACTTC. Its protein is CSASERGRSGKYEQYF. This chain links TRBV20-1 with TRBJ2-7; maybe TRBD2 (5 bases). This CDR3 comprises 16 residues. Germline-derived CDR1 and CDR2 are DFQATT and SNEGSKA (reference sequence). V lost 3 bases to trimming and J lost 4 bases, with 22 bases between them.

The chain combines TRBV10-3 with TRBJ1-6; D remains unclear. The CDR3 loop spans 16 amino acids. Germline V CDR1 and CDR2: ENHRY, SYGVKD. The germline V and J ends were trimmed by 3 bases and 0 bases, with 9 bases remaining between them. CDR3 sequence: CAISDPISSYNSPLHF. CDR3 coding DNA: TGTGCCATCAGTGACCCGATTAGCTCCTATAATTCACCCCTCCACTTT.

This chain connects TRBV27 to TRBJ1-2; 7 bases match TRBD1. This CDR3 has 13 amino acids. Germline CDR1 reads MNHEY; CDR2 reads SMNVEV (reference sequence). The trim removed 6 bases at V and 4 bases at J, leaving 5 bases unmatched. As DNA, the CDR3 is TGTGCCAGCAGGAATACAGGGGTCTATGGCTACACCTTC. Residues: CASRNTGVYGYTF.

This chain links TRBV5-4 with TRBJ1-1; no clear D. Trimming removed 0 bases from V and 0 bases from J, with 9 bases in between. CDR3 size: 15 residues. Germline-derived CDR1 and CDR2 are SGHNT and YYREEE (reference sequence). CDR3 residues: CASSLDSGMNTEAFF. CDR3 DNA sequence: TGTGCCAGCAGCTTGGACAGCGGGATGAACACTGAAGCTTTCTTT.